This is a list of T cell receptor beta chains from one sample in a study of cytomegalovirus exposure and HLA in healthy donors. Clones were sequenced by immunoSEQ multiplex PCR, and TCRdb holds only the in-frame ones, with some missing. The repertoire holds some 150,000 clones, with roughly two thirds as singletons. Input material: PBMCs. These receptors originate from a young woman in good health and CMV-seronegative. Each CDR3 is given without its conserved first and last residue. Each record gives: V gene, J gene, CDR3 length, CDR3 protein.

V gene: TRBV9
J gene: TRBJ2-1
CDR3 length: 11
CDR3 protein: ASSVAGRGEQF

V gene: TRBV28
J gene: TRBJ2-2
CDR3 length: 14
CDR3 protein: ASKSGGSARTGELF

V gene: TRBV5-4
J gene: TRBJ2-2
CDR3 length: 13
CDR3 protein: ASSPRDSYTGELF

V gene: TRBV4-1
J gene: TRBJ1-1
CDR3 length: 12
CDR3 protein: ASNLQGANTEAF

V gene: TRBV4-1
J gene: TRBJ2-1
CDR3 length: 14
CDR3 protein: ASSQLRGRDYNEQF

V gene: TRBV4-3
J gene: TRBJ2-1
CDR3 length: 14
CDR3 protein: ASSQDSGGLLNEQF

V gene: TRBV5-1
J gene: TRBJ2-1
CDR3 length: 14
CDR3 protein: ASSLEGTGGYDEQF

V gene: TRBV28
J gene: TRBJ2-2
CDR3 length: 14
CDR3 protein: ASSFSGWREAGELF

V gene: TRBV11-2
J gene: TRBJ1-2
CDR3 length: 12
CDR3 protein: ASSLTGFSYGYT

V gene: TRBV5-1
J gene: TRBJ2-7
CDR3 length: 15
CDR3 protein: ASSWGDRVPGNYEQY

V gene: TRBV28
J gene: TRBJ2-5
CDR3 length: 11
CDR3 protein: ASRRDLRETQY

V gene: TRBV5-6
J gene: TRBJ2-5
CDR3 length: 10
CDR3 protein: ASSVGVKTQY

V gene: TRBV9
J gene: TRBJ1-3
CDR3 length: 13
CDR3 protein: ASSVGGSSGNTIY

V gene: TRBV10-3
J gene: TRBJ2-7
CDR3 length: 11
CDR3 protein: AISGTFSYEQY

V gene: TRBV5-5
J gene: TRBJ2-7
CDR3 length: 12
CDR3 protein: ASSLEGGSYEQY

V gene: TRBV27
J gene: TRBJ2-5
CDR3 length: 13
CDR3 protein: ASSLGTGGPETQY

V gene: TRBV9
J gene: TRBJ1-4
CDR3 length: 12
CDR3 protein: ASSPGARDEKLF

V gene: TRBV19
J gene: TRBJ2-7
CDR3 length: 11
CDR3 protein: ASSIVVAGEQY

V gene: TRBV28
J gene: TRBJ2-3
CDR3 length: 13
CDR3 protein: ASSFTGGSTDTQY

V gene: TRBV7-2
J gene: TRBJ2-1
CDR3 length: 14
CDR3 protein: ASIVDSGSSYNEQF

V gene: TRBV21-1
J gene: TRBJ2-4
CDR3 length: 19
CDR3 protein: ASSGQLAGDVFFMAKNIQY

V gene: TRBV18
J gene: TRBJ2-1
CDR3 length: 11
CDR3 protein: ASSSTSGNEQF

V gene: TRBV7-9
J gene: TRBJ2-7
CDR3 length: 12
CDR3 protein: ASSQGPAGDEQY

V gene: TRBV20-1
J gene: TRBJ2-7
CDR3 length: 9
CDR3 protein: SAQTGYEQY

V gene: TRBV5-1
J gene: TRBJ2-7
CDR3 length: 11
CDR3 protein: ASRKGASYEQY

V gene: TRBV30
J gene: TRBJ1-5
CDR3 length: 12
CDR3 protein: AWSIQGGFQPQH

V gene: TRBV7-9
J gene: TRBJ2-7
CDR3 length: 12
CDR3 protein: ASSRGTGDYEQY

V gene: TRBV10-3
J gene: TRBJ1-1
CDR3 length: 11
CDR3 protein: AISARQGAEAF

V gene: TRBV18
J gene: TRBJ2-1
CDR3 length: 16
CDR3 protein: ASSPLIPKFSSYNEQF

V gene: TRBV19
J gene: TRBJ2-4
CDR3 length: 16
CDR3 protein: ASSILQSPVLAKNIQY

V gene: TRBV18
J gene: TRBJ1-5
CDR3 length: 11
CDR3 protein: ASSPSENQPQH

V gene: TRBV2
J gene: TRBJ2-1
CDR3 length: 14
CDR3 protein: ASSEARTSFRDEQF

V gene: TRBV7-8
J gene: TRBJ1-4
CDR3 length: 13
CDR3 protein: ASSLNRGADEKLF

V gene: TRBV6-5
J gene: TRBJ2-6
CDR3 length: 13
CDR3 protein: ASSLDYSGANVLT

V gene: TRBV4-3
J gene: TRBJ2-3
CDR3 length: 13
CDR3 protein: ASSLGGGVADTQY